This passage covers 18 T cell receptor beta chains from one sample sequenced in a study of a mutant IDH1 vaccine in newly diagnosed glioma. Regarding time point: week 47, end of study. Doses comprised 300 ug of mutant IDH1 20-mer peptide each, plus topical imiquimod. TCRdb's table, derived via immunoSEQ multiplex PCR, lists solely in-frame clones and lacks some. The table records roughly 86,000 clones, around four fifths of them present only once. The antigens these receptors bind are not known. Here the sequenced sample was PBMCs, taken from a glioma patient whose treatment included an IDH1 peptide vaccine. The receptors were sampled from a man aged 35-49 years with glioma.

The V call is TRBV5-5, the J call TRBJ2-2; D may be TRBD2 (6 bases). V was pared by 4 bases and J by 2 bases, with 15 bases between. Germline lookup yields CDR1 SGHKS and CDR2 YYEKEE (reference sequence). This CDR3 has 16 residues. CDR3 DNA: TGTGCCAGCAGCCCGGTTGCGGGGCACAACACCGGGGAGCTGTTTTTT. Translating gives CASSPVAGHNTGELFF.

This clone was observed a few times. CDR3 residues: CASSIGFQQETQYF. The CDR3 DNA reads as TGTGCCAGTAGTATAGGATTCCAACAAGAGACCCAGTACTTC. This rearrangement joins TRBV19 to TRBJ2-5, with D unresolved. CDR1 LNHDA and CDR2 SQIVND come from the germline V gene (reference sequence). The V end was cut by 1 base, the J end by 2 bases, with 8 bases between. The CDR3 runs 14 residues.

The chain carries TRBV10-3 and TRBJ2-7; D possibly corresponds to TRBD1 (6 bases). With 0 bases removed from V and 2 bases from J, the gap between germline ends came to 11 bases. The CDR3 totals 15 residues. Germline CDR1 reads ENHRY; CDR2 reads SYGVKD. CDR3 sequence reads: CAISESWGTTYEQYF. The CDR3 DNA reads TGTGCCATCAGTGAGTCTTGGGGGACAACCTACGAGCAGTACTTC.

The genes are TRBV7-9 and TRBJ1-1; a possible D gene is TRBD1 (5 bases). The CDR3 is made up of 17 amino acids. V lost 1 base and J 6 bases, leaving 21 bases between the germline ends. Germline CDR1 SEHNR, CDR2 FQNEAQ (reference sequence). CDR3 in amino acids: CASSLELGPPQSPEAFF. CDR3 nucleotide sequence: TGTGCCAGCAGCTTAGAATTGGGGCCCCCTCAGTCCCCTGAAGCTTTCTTT.

The CDR3 sequence: CASSQVLGGELFF. The CDR3 DNA reads TGTGCCAGCAGCCAAGTATTGGGCGGGGAGCTGTTTTTT. The genes are TRBV14 and TRBJ2-2; D gene uncertain. CDR1 and CDR2 (germline): SGHDN, FVKESK. The CDR3 length is 13 residues. With 1 base removed from V and 7 bases from J, the gap between germline ends came to 7 bases.

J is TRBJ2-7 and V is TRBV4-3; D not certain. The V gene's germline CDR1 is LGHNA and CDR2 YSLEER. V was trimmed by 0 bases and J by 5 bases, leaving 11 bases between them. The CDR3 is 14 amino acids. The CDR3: CASSQEESFNEQYF. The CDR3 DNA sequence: TGCGCCAGCAGCCAAGAAGAGTCCTTTAACGAGCAGTACTTC.

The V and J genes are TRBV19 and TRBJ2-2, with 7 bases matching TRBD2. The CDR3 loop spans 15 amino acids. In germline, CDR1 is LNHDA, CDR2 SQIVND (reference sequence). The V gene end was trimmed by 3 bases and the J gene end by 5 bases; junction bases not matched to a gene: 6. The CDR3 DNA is TGTGCCAGTAGTATCGCCGGGGGGAGGACCGGGGAGCTGTTTTTT. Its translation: CASSIAGGRTGELFF.

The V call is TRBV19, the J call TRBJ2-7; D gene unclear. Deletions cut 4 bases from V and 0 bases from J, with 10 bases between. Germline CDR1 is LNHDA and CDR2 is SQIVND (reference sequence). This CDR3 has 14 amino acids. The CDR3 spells CASSRDPVSYEQYF. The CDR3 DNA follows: TGTGCCAGTAGTAGGGATCCCGTCTCCTACGAGCAGTACTTC. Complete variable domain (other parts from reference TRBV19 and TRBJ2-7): DGGITQSPKYLFRKEGQNVTLSCEQNLNHDAMYWYRQDPGQGLRLIYYSQIVNDFQKGDIAEGYSVSREKKESFPLTVTSAQKNPTAFYLCASSRDPVSYEQYFGPGTRLTVT.

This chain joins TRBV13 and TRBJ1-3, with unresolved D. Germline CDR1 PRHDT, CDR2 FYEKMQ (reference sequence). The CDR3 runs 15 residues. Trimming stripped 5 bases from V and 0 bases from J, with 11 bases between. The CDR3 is CASSPDGASGNTIYF. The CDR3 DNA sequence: TGTGCCAGCAGCCCAGACGGAGCCTCTGGAAACACCATATATTTT.

The CDR3 DNA sequence: TGTGCCAGCAGCTCTAGCGGGGTCAAAAACATTCAGTACTTC. This codes for CASSSSGVKNIQYF. The chain recombines TRBV11-2 with TRBJ2-4; 9 nucleotides line up with TRBD2. Per the germline V gene, CDR1 is SGHAT and CDR2 is FQNNGV. This CDR3 spans 14 amino acids. V was clipped by 4 bases and J by 3 bases; unmatched bases: 1.

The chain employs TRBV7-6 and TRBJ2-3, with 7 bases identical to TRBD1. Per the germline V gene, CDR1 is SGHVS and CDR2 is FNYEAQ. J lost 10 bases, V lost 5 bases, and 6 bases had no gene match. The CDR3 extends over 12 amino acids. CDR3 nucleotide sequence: TGTGCCAGCAGCCATCGACAGGGACCGCAGTATTTT. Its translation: CASSHRQGPQYF.

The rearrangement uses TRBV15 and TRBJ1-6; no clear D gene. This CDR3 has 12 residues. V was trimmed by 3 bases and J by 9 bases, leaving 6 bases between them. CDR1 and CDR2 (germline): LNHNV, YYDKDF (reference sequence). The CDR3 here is CATSRDTSPLHF. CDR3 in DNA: TGTGCCACCAGCAGGGATACTTCACCCCTCCACTTT.

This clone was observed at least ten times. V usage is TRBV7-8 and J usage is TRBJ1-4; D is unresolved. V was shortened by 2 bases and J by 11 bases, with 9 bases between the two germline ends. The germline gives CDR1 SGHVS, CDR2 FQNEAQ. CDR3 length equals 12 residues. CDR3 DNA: TGTGCCAGCAGCTTACGGGAGCAGAAACTGTTTTTT. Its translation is CASSLREQKLFF.

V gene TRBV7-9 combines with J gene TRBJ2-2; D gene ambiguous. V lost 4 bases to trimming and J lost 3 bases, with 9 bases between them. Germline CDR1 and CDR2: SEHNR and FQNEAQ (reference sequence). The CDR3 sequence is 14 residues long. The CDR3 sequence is CASSYRQHTGELFF. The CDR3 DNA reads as TGTGCCAGCAGCTACAGACAACACACCGGGGAGCTGTTTTTT.

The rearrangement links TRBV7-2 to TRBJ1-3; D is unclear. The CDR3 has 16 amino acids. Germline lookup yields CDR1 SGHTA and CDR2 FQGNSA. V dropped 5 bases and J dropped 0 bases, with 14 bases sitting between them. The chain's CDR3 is CASSPLLLGSGNTIYF. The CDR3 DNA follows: TGTGCCAGCAGCCCCCTTTTGCTCGGCTCTGGAAACACCATATATTTT.

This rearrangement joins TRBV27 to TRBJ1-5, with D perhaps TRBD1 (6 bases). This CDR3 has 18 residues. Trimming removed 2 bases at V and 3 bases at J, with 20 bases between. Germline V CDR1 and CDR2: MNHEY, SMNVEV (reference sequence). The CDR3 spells CASSLKPPGASHNQPQHF. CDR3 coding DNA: TGTGCCAGCAGTTTAAAACCCCCAGGGGCTTCCCACAATCAGCCCCAGCATTTT.

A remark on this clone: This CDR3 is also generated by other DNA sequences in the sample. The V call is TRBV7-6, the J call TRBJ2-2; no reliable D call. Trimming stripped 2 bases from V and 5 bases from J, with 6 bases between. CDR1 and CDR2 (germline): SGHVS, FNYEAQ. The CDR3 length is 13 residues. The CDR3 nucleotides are TGTGCCAGCAGCTTAACTCTGACCGGGGAGCTGTTTTTT. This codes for CASSLTLTGELFF. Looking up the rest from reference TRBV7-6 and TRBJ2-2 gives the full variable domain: GAGVSQSPRYKVTKRGQDVALRCDPISGHVSLYWYRQALGQGPEFLTYFNYEAQQDKSGLPNDRFSAERPEGSISTLTIQRTEQRDSAMYRCASSLTLTGELFFGEGSRLTVL.

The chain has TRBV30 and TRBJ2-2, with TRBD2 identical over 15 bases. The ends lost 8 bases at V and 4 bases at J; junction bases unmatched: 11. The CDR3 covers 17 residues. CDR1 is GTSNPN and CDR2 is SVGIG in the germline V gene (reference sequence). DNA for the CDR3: TGTGCCCACGACGGACTAGCGGGAGGGCGAGGCACCGGGGAGCTGTTTTTT. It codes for CAHDGLAGGRGTGELFF.